Presented here are 31 T cell receptor beta chains from one specimen sequenced in a study of blood T cell repertoires in COVID-19. Repertoires were generated with immunoSEQ multiplex PCR, while TCRdb's copy carries only in-frame clones and drops some. The table shows about 320,000 clones, with 65% to 90% occurring only once. What was sequenced was peripheral blood. These TCRs come from a human donor in a cohort sampled during active COVID-19.

The V and J genes are TRBV2 and TRBJ1-5; possible D gene TRBD1, 5 bases. Trimming removed 7 bases from V and 8 bases from J, with 15 bases in between. This CDR3 contains 13 residues. Germline loops: CDR1 SNHLY, CDR2 FYNNEI. CDR3 sequence (DNA): TGTGCCAGCAAGCTGGAGGGGTTAAAGCCCCAGCATTTT. Protein product: CASKLEGLKPQHF.

This chain links TRBV30 with TRBJ1-6, with 7 bases identical to TRBD1. Trimming took 0 bases from V and 7 from J; bases not matched to a gene: 3. Germline CDR1 GTSNPN, CDR2 SVGIG (reference sequence). CDR3 length: 14 amino acids. The CDR3 region is CAWSVSRGNSPLHF. In DNA form, the CDR3 reads TGTGCCTGGAGTGTATCCAGGGGGAATTCACCCCTCCACTTT.

The rearrangement links TRBV5-1 to TRBJ1-3; possible D gene TRBD1, 5 bases. CDR3 size: 17 residues. The germline V gene encodes CDR1 SGHRS and CDR2 YFSETQ. The V gene lost 0 bases and the J gene lost 0 bases, with 13 bases spanning the gap. CDR3 in DNA: TGCGCCAGCAGCTTGGGGAGCCGGGACTCCTCTGGAAACACCATATATTTT. Its protein product is CASSLGSRDSSGNTIYF.

The chain uses TRBV24-1 and TRBJ2-7, with 7 bases that match TRBD1. Germline V gene lookup returns CDR1 KGHDR and CDR2 SFDVKD. The V gene end was trimmed by 2 bases and the J gene end by 4 bases; junction bases not matched to a gene: 4. The CDR3 runs to 14 residues. For the CDR3, the DNA is TGTGCCACCAGTGATTCAGGACAGGTATACGAGCAGTACTTC. Residues: CATSDSGQVYEQYF.

The CDR3 DNA reads as TGTGCCAGCAGGGGGTCAGGGGACCACGAGCAGTACTTC. Translated, it gives CASRGSGDHEQYF. The chain carries TRBV6-5 and TRBJ2-7, with D maybe TRBD1 (6 bases). Germline loops: CDR1 MNHEY, CDR2 SVGAGI. Trimming left V 6 bases short and J 5 bases short, with 14 bases between. The CDR3 runs to 13 residues.

A few counts support this clone. This chain uses TRBV11-1 with TRBJ1-5; possibly TRBD1 for D (6 bases). V lost 4 bases and J lost 5, with 9 bases in between. The CDR3 runs to 13 residues. The germline gives CDR1 SGHAT, CDR2 FQDESV (reference sequence). CDR3 sequence: CASSSDRDQPQHF. CDR3 DNA sequence: TGTGCCAGCAGCTCGGACAGAGATCAGCCCCAGCATTTT.

Here the CDR3 reads CAKPPGGDSSPLHF. As DNA, the CDR3 is TGTGCCAAGCCCCCGGGCGGGGACAGTTCACCCCTCCACTTT. The gene calls are TRBV7-3 and TRBJ1-6; TRBD1 aligns across 7 bases. The CDR3 is made up of 14 amino acids. Germline assignment: CDR1 SGHTA and CDR2 FQGTGA. J gave up 9 bases and V 10 bases, and 12 bases lay outside the gene matches.

The chain has TRBV7-2 and TRBJ1-6; 7 bases agree with TRBD1. V shed 5 bases and J 6 bases; nucleotides not matched to a gene: 4. This CDR3 contains 14 residues. Germline lookup yields CDR1 SGHTA and CDR2 FQGNSA. The CDR3 sequence is CASSHRDSNSPLHF. The CDR3 bases are TGTGCCAGCAGCCACCGGGACAGTAATTCACCCCTCCACTTT. The full variable domain, with the rest looked up from reference TRBV7-2 and TRBJ1-6, is GAGVSQSPSNKVTEKGKDVELRCDPISGHTALYWYRQSLGQGLEFLIYFQGNSAPDKSGLPSDRFSAERTGGSVSTLTIQRTQQEDSAVYLCASSHRDSNSPLHFGNGTRLTVT.

This rearrangement joins TRBV29-1 to TRBJ2-2; D not certain. Per the germline V gene, CDR1 is SQVTM and CDR2 is ANQGSEA. The germline V and J ends were trimmed by 3 bases and 6 bases, with 8 bases remaining between them. The CDR3 is 12 residues long. CDR3: CSVERVPGELFF. CDR3 DNA: TGCAGCGTTGAGAGAGTACCCGGGGAGCTGTTTTTT.

This clone was observed a single time. The V gene is TRBV2, the J gene TRBJ2-7, with 7 bases that match TRBD1. Germline V gene data show CDR1 as SNHLY and CDR2 as FYNNEI. The V gene end was trimmed by 8 bases and the J gene end by 4 bases; junction bases not matched to a gene: 14. The CDR3 contains 15 residues. CDR3 in DNA: TGTGCCAGCGGCCCGACAGGGTTTAACGGGTACGAGCAGTACTTC. Amino acids: CASGPTGFNGYEQYF.

The chain couples TRBV11-2 to TRBJ2-2; perhaps TRBD1 as D (6 bases). The V end was cut by 4 bases, the J end by 3 bases, with 15 bases between. Germline V gives CDR1 SGHAT, CDR2 FQNNGV. The CDR3 contains 16 residues. The CDR3 here is CASSSSRTAYTGELFF. The CDR3 bases are TGTGCCAGCAGCTCGTCTCGGACAGCCTACACCGGGGAGCTGTTTTTT.

CDR3 loop: CASSPATGNGYTF. The DNA of the CDR3 is TGCGCCAGCAGCCCCGCCACAGGGAATGGCTACACCTTC. The V and J genes are TRBV5-1 and TRBJ1-2, with a tentative D call TRBD1 (6 bases). V was trimmed by 4 bases and J by 6 bases, leaving 13 bases between them. The CDR3 totals 13 residues. The germline V gene encodes CDR1 SGHRS and CDR2 YFSETQ.

The V and J genes are TRBV2 and TRBJ1-2; D is uncertain. V was pared by 3 bases and J by 3 bases, with 8 bases between. Germline lookup yields CDR1 SNHLY and CDR2 FYNNEI. CDR3 length equals 13 residues. The CDR3 sequence is CASSEGSHYGYTF. In DNA form, the CDR3 reads TGTGCCAGCAGTGAGGGCAGCCACTATGGCTACACCTTC.

This rearrangement joins TRBV9 to TRBJ1-3, with D uncertain. The CDR3 length is 15 residues. Germline CDR1 is SGDLS and CDR2 is YYNGEE. The V end lost 0 bases, the J end lost 1 base, and 8 bases lay between the germline ends. Written as DNA, the CDR3 is TGTGCCAGCAGCGTAGACTCCGCTTCTGGAAACACCATATATTTT. It yields the protein CASSVDSASGNTIYF. The variable domain in full, completed from reference TRBV9 and TRBJ1-3, reads DSGVTQTPKHLITATGQRVTLRCSPRSGDLSVYWYQQSLDQGLQFLIQYYNGEERAKGNILERFSAQQFPDLHSELNLSSLELGDSALYFCASSVDSASGNTIYFGEGSWLTVV.

This clone was detected only a few times. The chain joins TRBV19 to TRBJ2-6, with 7 nucleotides matching TRBD1. The CDR3 totals 15 residues. The ends lost 8 bases at V and 4 bases at J; junction bases unmatched: 8. The germline gives CDR1 LNHDA, CDR2 SQIVND (reference sequence). The CDR3 here is CASGYRGLGANVLTF. The CDR3 DNA sequence: TGTGCCAGTGGTTACAGGGGATTAGGGGCCAACGTCCTGACTTTC.

The J gene is TRBJ2-2, the V gene TRBV6-5; TRBD2 is a possible D gene (6 bases). Germline V gene sequence: CDR1 MNHEY, CDR2 SVGAGI. V lost 2 bases and J 6 bases, leaving 13 bases between the germline ends. CDR3 length: 15 residues. DNA for the CDR3: TGTGCCAGCAGTTACGGGGGGTCAAAGGCCGGGGAGCTGTTTTTT. The encoded protein is CASSYGGSKAGELFF.

This chain connects TRBV3-1 (or the pseudogene TRBV3-2) to TRBJ2-5; 10 bases are shared with TRBD2. Germline V gives CDR1 LGHDT, CDR2 YNNKEL (reference sequence). V was pared by 4 bases and J by 1 base, with 12 bases of the junction left unmatched. The CDR3 covers 18 residues. CDR3 in amino acids: CASSPRERGGRSQETQYF. The CDR3 coding sequence is TGTGCCAGCAGCCCCCGGGAGCGGGGGGGCAGGAGCCAAGAGACCCAGTACTTC.

The chain couples TRBV7-9 to TRBJ1-1; D gene unclear. V shed 8 bases and J shed 0 bases, with 10 bases lying between them. Germline assignment: CDR1 SEHNR and CDR2 FQNEAQ (reference sequence). This CDR3 comprises 13 residues. CDR3 loop: CASLGTMNTEAFF. CDR3 DNA sequence: TGTGCCAGCCTAGGTACGATGAACACTGAAGCTTTCTTT.

On this clone: Other DNA sequences in the sample encode the same CDR3. The V call is TRBV3-1 (or the pseudogene TRBV3-2), the J call TRBJ2-5; D perhaps matches TRBD2 (6 bases). The V and J ends lost 1 base and 3 bases respectively, with 6 bases between them. Germline lookup yields CDR1 LGHDT and CDR2 YNNKEL (reference sequence). This CDR3 region has 13 residues. The CDR3 bases are TGTGCCAGCAGCCAAGGACTAGAAGAGACCCAGTACTTC. This codes for CASSQGLEETQYF.

The chain employs TRBV10-3 and TRBJ1-5; possibly TRBD1 for D (6 bases). The germline CDR1 and CDR2 sequences are ENHRY and SYGVKD. V lost 4 bases to trimming and J lost 2 bases, with 6 bases between them. The CDR3 is made up of 13 amino acids. The DNA for the CDR3 is TGTGCCATCAGTGCAGGGGGCAATCAGCCCCAGCATTTT. Its translation: CAISAGGNQPQHF.

This clone showed up just once. The rearrangement uses TRBV12-3 or TRBV12-4 and TRBJ1-1; a possible D gene is TRBD1 (5 bases). Between the trimmed V and J ends, which lost 3 bases and 5 bases, there was a span of 10 bases. This CDR3 has 13 residues. For the CDR3, the DNA is TGTGCCAGCAGTTTCACCAGGGTGACTGAAGCTTTCTTT. It codes for CASSFTRVTEAFF.

The chain couples TRBV24-1 to TRBJ2-2, with TRBD1 as a possible D gene (6 bases). In germline, CDR1 is KGHDR, CDR2 SFDVKD. Trimming cost V 7 bases and J 0 bases, with 17 bases left between them. This CDR3 is 17 amino acids long. The chain's CDR3 is CATRSEATGANTGELFF. The DNA of the CDR3 is TGTGCCACCAGAAGTGAGGCGACAGGCGCGAACACCGGGGAGCTGTTTTTT.

This chain uses TRBV14 with TRBJ1-2, with 7 bases aligning to TRBD1. CDR1 is SGHDN, CDR2 FVKESK, per germline. The V segment lost 3 bases and the J segment 0 bases; nucleotides outside the gene matches: 13. CDR3 size: 18 residues. CDR3: CASSHAGWQGDSNYGYTF. CDR3 nucleotide sequence: TGTGCCAGCAGCCATGCGGGGTGGCAGGGGGATTCTAACTATGGCTACACCTTC.

The chain employs TRBV2 and TRBJ1-2; 7 nucleotides align to TRBD1. This CDR3 has 14 amino acids. The trim removed 3 bases at V and 4 bases at J, leaving 5 bases unmatched. CDR1 is SNHLY, CDR2 FYNNEI, per germline. The CDR3 protein is CASSDFGTAYGYTF. The CDR3 DNA sequence: TGTGCCAGCAGTGATTTCGGGACAGCCTATGGCTACACCTTC. Supplemented by reference TRBV2 and TRBJ1-2, the full variable domain reads EPEVTQTPSHQVTQMGQEVILRCVPISNHLYFYWYRQILGQKVEFLVSFYNNEISEKSEIFDDQFSVERPDGSNFTLKIRSTKLEDSAMYFCASSDFGTAYGYTFGSGTRLTVV.

The table lists this clone with a few counts. The genes are TRBV7-3 and TRBJ2-2, with D unresolved. The V end lost 8 bases, the J end lost 7 bases, and 14 bases lay between the germline ends. CDR1 is SGHTA, CDR2 FQGTGA, per germline. There are 13 residues in the CDR3. CDR3 bases: TGTGCCAGCGCCATAATGAGTCGCGGGGAGCTGTTTTTT. This gives the protein CASAIMSRGELFF.

This rearrangement joins TRBV15 to TRBJ1-4; D uncertain. Germline lookup yields CDR1 LNHNV and CDR2 YYDKDF (reference sequence). V shed 9 bases and J shed 1 base, with 9 bases lying between them. The CDR3 has 13 amino acids. The CDR3 DNA reads TGTGCCACTATGCGGAAAACTAATGAAAAACTGTTTTTT. Its protein is CATMRKTNEKLFF.

The chain has TRBV12-5 and TRBJ1-6; perhaps TRBD1 as D (6 bases). Germline V gives CDR1 LGHNT, CDR2 FRNRAP. This CDR3 is built from 14 residues. V was cut by 9 bases and J by 3 bases, with 12 bases left in between. This chain's CDR3 is CASQKDSYNSPLHF. The CDR3 nucleotides are TGTGCTAGCCAAAAGGACAGCTATAATTCACCCCTCCACTTT.

The chain couples TRBV2 to TRBJ1-5, with a possible D match to TRBD1 (5 bases). This CDR3 region has 16 residues. Trimming removed 4 bases from V and 0 bases from J, with 13 bases in between. Looked up from germline, CDR1 is SNHLY and CDR2 is FYNNEI. CDR3 sequence (DNA): TGTGCCAGCAGTGGAAGACAGACACATAGCAATCAGCCCCAGCATTTT. Protein sequence: CASSGRQTHSNQPQHF.

This clone was recorded only once. CDR3 amino acids: CASSLNRLHEQYF. The CDR3 DNA follows: TGTGCCAGCAGTTTGAACAGGCTCCACGAGCAGTACTTC. The chain recombines TRBV27 with TRBJ2-7, with D possibly TRBD1 on 5 matching bases. Germline CDR1 and CDR2: MNHEY and SMNVEV (reference sequence). Trimming removed 3 bases from V and 5 bases from J, with 11 bases in between. CDR3 size: 13 residues.

CDR3 in DNA: TGTGCCAGTAGTACCTCTGCGGGCGTCGGTGGCTACACCTTC. Translation gives CASSTSAGVGGYTF. This chain joins TRBV19 and TRBJ1-2; unclear D gene. Germline V gene lookup returns CDR1 LNHDA and CDR2 SQIVND (reference sequence). Deletions cut 4 bases from V and 7 bases from J, with 16 bases between. The CDR3 sequence is 14 residues long.

The V gene is TRBV7-9, the J gene TRBJ1-5, with 9 bases identical to TRBD1. V lost 1 base and J lost 6; bases outside the gene matches: 10. Per germline, CDR1 SEHNR and CDR2 FQNEAQ (reference sequence). There are 17 residues in the CDR3. CDR3 DNA: TGTGCCAGCAGCTTAGTCCCCGGACAGGGGATAGGTCAGCCCCAGCATTTT. It encodes CASSLVPGQGIGQPQHF.